This T cell receptor (beta chain) was captured in a study of blood T cells in healthy people across ages. Next came a second PCR, run for about 7 to 12 cycles, which used a sample-barcoded 5' primer along with a J-beta primer mix. TCRdb recomputed calls from the 5' RACE reads with MiXCR, one row per CDR3 protein. The profile shows about 570,000 distinct CDR3 sequences, 25% to 30% of them singletons. A few counts support this clonotype. The sample was blood. This receptor was taken from a woman aged 70-85 years in good health.

CDR3 region: CSVRQGYNSPLHF. Written as DNA, the CDR3 is TGCAGCGTCCGACAGGGCTATAATTCACCCCTCCACTTT. The chain is built from TRBV29-1 and TRBJ1-6, with 7 bases lining up with TRBD1. The CDR3 consists of 13 residues. From germline, CDR1 is SQVTM and CDR2 ANQGSEA. V gave up 6 bases and J gave up 3 bases; unmatched junction bases: 2.